What follows describes a single T cell receptor (beta chain). This CDR3 is built from 13 residues. The germline V gene encodes CDR1 MNHEY and CDR2 SVGAGI. V lost 4 bases and J 4 bases, leaving 7 bases between the germline ends. The data were taken from a study of technical replicates of blood from a handful of donors. Sequencing was performed with immunoSEQ multiplex PCR; in TCRdb, only in-frame clones are kept and a portion is missing. The table records around 10,000 clones, roughly 94% of them present only once. V gene TRBV6-5 combines with J gene TRBJ1-4; D gene ambiguous. Specimen: PBMCs. The receptor's source is a human donor in good health. CDR3 region: CASSWLINEKLFF. The DNA of the CDR3 is TGTGCCAGCAGTTGGCTGATTAATGAAAAACTGTTTTTT.